A single TCR beta chain is shown here with its context. Measured with immunoSEQ multiplex PCR; TCRdb has only the in-frame clones, and not every one. The sample lists approximately 190,000 clones, 65% to 80% occurring once. Germline V lookup: CDR1 DFQATT, CDR2 SNEGSKA (reference sequence). V was pared by 1 base and J by 8 bases, with 8 bases between. The CDR3 consists of 11 residues. The sample comes from a study of cytotoxic CD8 clonotypes in ibrutinib-treated CLL. This sequence was found in a human donor with chronic lymphocytic leukemia. Sample: PBMCs, taken after 12 months of ibrutinib treatment. V and J are TRBV20-1 and TRBJ1-1; D gene ambiguous. The CDR3 sequence: CSARGRQEAFF. DNA of the CDR3: TGCAGTGCTAGAGGAAGACAAGAAGCTTTCTTT.